Listed here are 15 T cell receptor beta chains from one sample, sequenced in a study of cytomegalovirus exposure and HLA in healthy donors. Primers for the PCR totalled 60 Vbeta and 13 Jbeta. Sequencing was performed with immunoSEQ multiplex PCR; in TCRdb, only in-frame clones are kept and a portion is missing. The profile shows more than 95,000 clones, roughly 69% of them singletons. The material sequenced was PBMCs. The receptors come from a woman aged 40-49 years in good health and CMV-seropositive.

The chain recombines TRBV7-6 with TRBJ2-2, with 7 bases lining up with TRBD2. The V gene's germline CDR1 is SGHVS and CDR2 FNYEAQ. The CDR3 covers 13 residues. Trimming removed 8 bases from V and 6 bases from J; junction bases left unmatched: 6. In DNA form, the CDR3 reads TGTGCCAGCGGGGAGGGGCTTTCCGGGGAGCTGTTTTTT. Encoded protein: CASGEGLSGELFF.

The V and J genes are TRBV7-6 and TRBJ2-1, with a weak D call TRBD2 (5 bases). Trimming shortened V by 4 bases and J by 0 bases, and 10 bases separated the two germline ends. CDR1 is SGHVS, CDR2 FNYEAQ, per germline. CDR3 length equals 15 residues. The chain's CDR3 is CASSYSVLSYNEQFF. The CDR3 DNA is TGTGCCAGCAGCTATAGCGTCCTCTCCTACAATGAGCAGTTCTTC.

The chain links TRBV9 to TRBJ2-5, with TRBD2 matching over 8 bases. V trimming: 4 bases; J trimming: 5 bases; junction bases outside the gene matches: 7. From germline, CDR1 is SGDLS and CDR2 YYNGEE. The CDR3 spans 14 residues. CDR3 region: CASSWTSSGETQYF. CDR3 coding DNA: TGTGCCAGCAGCTGGACTAGCTCCGGGGAGACCCAGTACTTC.

The chain has TRBV27 and TRBJ2-1; TRBD2 matches 7 bases. Germline CDR1 and CDR2: MNHEY and SMNVEV (reference sequence). With V trimmed by 1 base and J by 4 bases, 4 bases remained unmatched. There are 15 residues in the CDR3. The CDR3 nucleotides are TGTGCCAGCAGTTTATTGGGAGCGGGGTACAATGAGCAGTTCTTC. Translated, it gives CASSLLGAGYNEQFF.

The gene calls are TRBV19 and TRBJ2-7; TRBD1 is a possible D gene (7 bases). The CDR3 totals 12 residues. Germline CDR1 is LNHDA and CDR2 is SQIVND (reference sequence). Trimming removed 5 bases at V and 8 bases at J, with 13 bases between. The CDR3 protein is CASSAGQFQQYF. CDR3 sequence (DNA): TGTGCCAGTAGTGCGGGACAGTTCCAGCAGTACTTC. Looking up the rest from reference TRBV19 and TRBJ2-7 gives the full variable domain: DGGITQSPKYLFRKEGQNVTLSCEQNLNHDAMYWYRQDPGQGLRLIYYSQIVNDFQKGDIAEGYSVSREKKESFPLTVTSAQKNPTAFYLCASSAGQFQQYFGPGTRLTVT.

This clone has only a few counts. The CDR3 DNA is TGTGCCAGCAGTGCGATCGGGAGGCTAGGGAGCTACGAGCAGTACTTC. It codes for CASSAIGRLGSYEQYF. This chain links TRBV2 with TRBJ2-7, with 7 nucleotides matching TRBD2. The CDR3 loop spans 16 amino acids. The V segment lost 4 bases and the J segment 3 bases; nucleotides outside the gene matches: 12. Germline CDR1 SNHLY, CDR2 FYNNEI.

The chain carries TRBV27 and TRBJ2-3; 7 bases line up with TRBD1. Germline V lookup: CDR1 MNHEY, CDR2 SMNVEV (reference sequence). The V gene end was trimmed by 8 bases and the J gene end by 7 bases; junction bases not matched to a gene: 12. CDR3 length: 14 amino acids. The DNA of the CDR3 is TGTGCCAGCCGACCGACAGGGTCGAGAAATACGCAGTATTTT. The encoded protein is CASRPTGSRNTQYF.

CDR3: CASSPGRVAETQYF. The CDR3 bases are TGCGCCAGCAGCCCAGGCCGGGTAGCGGAGACCCAGTACTTC. The chain joins TRBV5-1 to TRBJ2-5, with D possibly matching TRBD2 (5 bases). Germline V gene data show CDR1 as SGHRS and CDR2 as YFSETQ. There are 14 residues in the CDR3. The ends were cut back, 4 bases at V and 5 bases at J, with 15 bases in the middle.

The rearrangement joins TRBV28 to TRBJ2-7, with 7 positions matching TRBD1. Germline lookup yields CDR1 MDHEN and CDR2 SYDVKM. Germline trimming cut 6 bases from V and 4 bases from J; bases unmatched to any gene: 9. The CDR3 covers 14 residues. The CDR3 loop reads CASSSGQSPYEQYF. CDR3 DNA sequence: TGTGCCAGCAGCTCGGGACAGTCCCCTTACGAGCAGTACTTC.

The rearrangement joins TRBV7-8 to TRBJ2-5; 7 bases map to TRBD2. TRBJ2-7 explains the end of the DNA better; the J call may be wrong. Germline-derived CDR1 and CDR2 are SGHVS and FQNEAQ. The CDR3 loop spans 13 amino acids. In nucleotides, the CDR3 is TGTGCCAGCAGCCGGACTAGAGTCAACGAGCAGTACTTC. Protein sequence: CASSRTRVNEQYF.

This clone was recorded a few times. The chain links TRBV27 to TRBJ2-1, with 8 positions matching TRBD2. V was pared by 2 bases and J by 1 base, with 1 base of the junction left unmatched. Germline V CDR1 and CDR2: MNHEY, SMNVEV (reference sequence). The CDR3 consists of 15 residues. CDR3 DNA sequence: TGTGCCAGCAGTTTAACGGGAGGGTCCTACAATGAGCAGTTCTTC. Its protein product is CASSLTGGSYNEQFF.

This clone turned up a few times. The J gene is TRBJ2-7, the V gene TRBV7-2; 9 bases map to TRBD1. V shed 5 bases and J 3 bases; nucleotides not matched to a gene: 5. CDR1 and CDR2 (germline): SGHTA, FQGNSA. CDR3 length: 14 residues. This CDR3 is CASSLRTGDYEQYF. CDR3 coding DNA: TGTGCCAGCAGCCTACGGACAGGGGACTACGAGCAGTACTTC. Drawing the rest from reference TRBV7-2 and TRBJ2-7, the complete variable domain is GAGVSQSPSNKVTEKGKDVELRCDPISGHTALYWYRQSLGQGLEFLIYFQGNSAPDKSGLPSDRFSAERTGGSVSTLTIQRTQQEDSAVYLCASSLRTGDYEQYFGPGTRLTVT.

The rearrangement links TRBV7-6 to TRBJ2-1; 8 nucleotides line up with TRBD2. The CDR3 sequence is 17 residues long. V lost 1 base, J lost 6 bases, and 11 bases stayed unmatched. From germline, CDR1 is SGHVS and CDR2 FNYEAQ. The CDR3: CASSLGPGTRKVNEQFF. CDR3 nucleotides: TGTGCCAGCAGCTTAGGGCCCGGGACTAGAAAGGTCAATGAGCAGTTCTTC.

This clone has a count of ten or more. The CDR3 DNA is TGTGCCAGCAGTCACACAGGGGGCAGTGAAAAACTGTTTTTT. Protein sequence: CASSHTGGSEKLFF. This sequence joins TRBV27 and TRBJ1-4, with 9 bases matching TRBD1. After removal of 5 bases from V and 7 bases from J, the junction contained 5 bases not matched to a gene. CDR3 length: 14 amino acids. Germline loops: CDR1 MNHEY, CDR2 SMNVEV (reference sequence).

The V gene is TRBV5-4, the J gene TRBJ1-2; 10 bases agree with TRBD1. This CDR3 region has 15 residues. The V gene's germline CDR1 is SGHNT and CDR2 YYREEE (reference sequence). V lost 5 bases, J lost 2 bases, and 6 bases stayed unmatched. In nucleotides, the CDR3 is TGTGCCAGCAGTTTACTGACAGGGGGCAACTATGGCTACACCTTC. As protein: CASSLLTGGNYGYTF.